The text below deals with one T cell receptor (beta chain). Antigen specificity is unknown. Produced via immunoSEQ multiplex PCR; TCRdb's table is partial and in-frame only. The table lists around 180,000 clones, approximately 87% of them singletons. The sample is drawn from a study of T cell responses to AZD1222 COVID-19 vaccine. Study observations and caveats: Only a handful of AZD1222 recipients tested seropositive at baseline. The study sampled repertoires only after the peak T cell response. Reportedly, nearly half of unique spike TCRs recognized epitopes outside B.1.351/B.1.1.7 mutations.

The sequence derives from an adult in good health. The material was peripheral blood, obtained on day 0 of MenACWY control vaccination.

CDR3 loop: CARSLRPTSGIETGELFF. CDR3 bases: TGTGCCAGAAGCTTGCGCCCGACTAGCGGGATAGAAACCGGGGAGCTGTTTTTT. The V and J genes are TRBV5-3 and TRBJ2-2; TRBD2 matches at 11 bases. TRBV5-3 is annotated as an ORF whose role is uncertain. The CDR3 runs to 18 residues. V was clipped by 1 base and J by 5 bases; unmatched bases: 10.